This T cell receptor beta chain was recovered during a study of T cells in women clearing cervical HPV infection. As to this clone: Its antigen remains unknown. The missing CDR3 end, 3 residues past where the read stops, is filled in from the germline J gene.

Clones were read by immunoSEQ multiplex PCR, and TCRdb kept only the in-frame ones, dropping some. Its table lists fewer than 30,000 clones. Looked up from germline, CDR1 is SGHVS and CDR2 is FNYEAQ. This CDR3 is 14 amino acids long. Study-wide results and limits: TRBV6-7 abundance was lower in cases than controls (about 0.099% versus 0.16%).

Each participant carried one incident cervical HPV16 infection only. The receptor comes from a woman aged 18-70 years with a cervical HPV16 infection that either progressed to CIN3+ or cleared (not recorded which). The chain combines TRBV7-6 with TRBJ1-2, with 9 bases fitting TRBD1. Sequencing was carried out using blood buffy coat. CDR3 in amino acids: CASSNRDRDYDYTF. The sequenced part of the CDR3 DNA is TGTGCCAGCAGCAACCGGGACAGGGACTACGAC. Supplemented by reference TRBV7-6 and TRBJ1-2, the full variable domain reads GAGVSQSPRYKVTKRGQDVALRCDPISGHVSLYWYRQALGQGPEFLTYFNYEAQQDKSGLPNDRFSAERPEGSISTLTIQRTEQRDSAMYRCASSNRDRDYDYTFGSGTRLTVV.